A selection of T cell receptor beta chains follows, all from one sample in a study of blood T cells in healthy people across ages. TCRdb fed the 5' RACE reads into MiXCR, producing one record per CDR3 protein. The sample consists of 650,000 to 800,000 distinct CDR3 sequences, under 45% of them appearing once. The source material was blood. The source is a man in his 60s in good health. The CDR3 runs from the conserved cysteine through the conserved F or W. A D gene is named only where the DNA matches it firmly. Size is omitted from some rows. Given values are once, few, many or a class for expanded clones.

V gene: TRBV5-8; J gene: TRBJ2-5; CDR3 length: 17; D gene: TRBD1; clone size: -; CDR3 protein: CASSLRAPGQYQETQYF; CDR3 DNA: TGTGCCAGCAGCTTGAGGGCACCGGGACAGTATCAAGAGACCCAGTACTTC
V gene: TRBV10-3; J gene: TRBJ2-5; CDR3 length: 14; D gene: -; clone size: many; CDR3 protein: CAISDPQQQETQYF; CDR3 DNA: TGTGCCATCAGTGACCCGCAACAACAAGAGACCCAGTACTTC
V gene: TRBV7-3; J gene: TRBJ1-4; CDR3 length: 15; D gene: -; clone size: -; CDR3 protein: CASSEQGLPNEKLFF; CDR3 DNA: TGTGCCAGCAGCGAGCAAGGGTTACCCAATGAAAAGCTGTTTTTT
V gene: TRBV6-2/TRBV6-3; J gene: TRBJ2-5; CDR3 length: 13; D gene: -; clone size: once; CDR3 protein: CASSYKIPETQYF; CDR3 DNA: TGTGCCAGCAGTTACAAAATCCCTGAGACCCAGTACTTC
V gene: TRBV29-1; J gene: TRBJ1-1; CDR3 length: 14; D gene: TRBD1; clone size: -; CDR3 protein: CSVPGQGKNTEAFF; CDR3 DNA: TGCAGCGTCCCGGGACAGGGGAAGAACACTGAAGCTTTCTTT
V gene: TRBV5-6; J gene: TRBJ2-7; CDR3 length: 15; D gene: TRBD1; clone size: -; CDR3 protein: CANSFSGGIPYEQYF; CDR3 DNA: TGTGCCAACAGCTTTTCAGGGGGTATTCCCTACGAGCAGTACTTC
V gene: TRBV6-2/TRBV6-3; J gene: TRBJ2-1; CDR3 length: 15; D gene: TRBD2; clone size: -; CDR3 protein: CASSYSAGGYNEQFF; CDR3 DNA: TGTGCCAGCAGTTACTCTGCGGGGGGCTACAATGAGCAGTTCTTC
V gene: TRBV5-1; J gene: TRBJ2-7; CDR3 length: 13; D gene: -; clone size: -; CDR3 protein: CASRAGTSYEQYF; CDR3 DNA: TGCGCCAGCAGAGCCGGGACATCGTACGAGCAGTACTTC
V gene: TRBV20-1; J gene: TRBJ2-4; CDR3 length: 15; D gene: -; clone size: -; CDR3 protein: CSALPPAGPKNIQYF; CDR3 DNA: TGCAGTGCTCTCCCGCCCGCGGGGCCCAAAAACATTCAGTACTTC
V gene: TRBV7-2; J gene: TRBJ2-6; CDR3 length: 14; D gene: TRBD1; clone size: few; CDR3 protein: CASGQGSGANVLTF; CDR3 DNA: TGTGCCAGCGGACAGGGATCTGGGGCCAACGTCCTGACTTTC
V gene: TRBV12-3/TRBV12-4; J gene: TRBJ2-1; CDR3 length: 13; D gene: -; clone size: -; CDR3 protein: CASMLQAGGEQFF; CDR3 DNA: TGTGCCAGCATGCTCCAGGCTGGCGGTGAGCAGTTCTTC
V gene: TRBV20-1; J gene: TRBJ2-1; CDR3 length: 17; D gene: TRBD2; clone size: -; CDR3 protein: CSAREGNRGGKYNEQFF; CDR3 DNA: TGCAGTGCTAGAGAAGGTAATCGCGGGGGAAAGTACAATGAGCAGTTCTTC
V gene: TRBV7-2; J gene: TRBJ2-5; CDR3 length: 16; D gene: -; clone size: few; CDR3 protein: CASSLAKDYVQETQYF; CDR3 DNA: TGTGCCAGCAGCTTAGCGAAGGACTACGTCCAAGAGACCCAGTACTTC
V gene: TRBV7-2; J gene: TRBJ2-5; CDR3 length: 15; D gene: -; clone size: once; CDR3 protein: CASSPTPASWETQYF; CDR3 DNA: TGTGCCAGCAGCCCCACCCCAGCGTCTTGGGAGACCCAGTACTTC
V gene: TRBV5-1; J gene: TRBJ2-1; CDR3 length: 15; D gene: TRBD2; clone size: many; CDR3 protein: CASSLGSGGYNEQFF; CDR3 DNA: TGCGCCAGCAGCTTGGGTAGCGGGGGATACAATGAGCAGTTCTTC
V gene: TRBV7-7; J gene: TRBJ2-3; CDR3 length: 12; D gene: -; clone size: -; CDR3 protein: CASSATGDTQYF; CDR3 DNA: TGTGCCAGCAGCGCGACGGGAGATACGCAGTATTTT
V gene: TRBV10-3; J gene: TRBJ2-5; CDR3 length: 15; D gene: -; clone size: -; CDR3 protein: CAISESEVRKGTQYF; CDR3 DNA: TGTGCCATCAGTGAGTCGGAGGTCAGGAAAGGGACCCAGTACTTC
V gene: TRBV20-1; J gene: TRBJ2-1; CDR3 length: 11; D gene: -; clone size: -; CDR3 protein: CSAMAPGEQFF; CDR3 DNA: TGCAGTGCCATGGCCCCGGGTGAGCAGTTCTTC
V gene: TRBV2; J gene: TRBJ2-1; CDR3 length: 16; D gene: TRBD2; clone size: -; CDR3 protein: CASSPIGRLAGNEQFF; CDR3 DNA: TGTGCCAGCAGTCCAATAGGTAGGCTAGCGGGGAATGAGCAGTTCTTC
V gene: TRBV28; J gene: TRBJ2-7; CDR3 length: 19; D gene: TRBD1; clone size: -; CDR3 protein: CASSLSRDRYNLVSYEQYF; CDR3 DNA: TGTGCCAGCAGTTTGTCCCGGGACAGATACAACTTAGTCTCCTACGAGCAGTACTTC
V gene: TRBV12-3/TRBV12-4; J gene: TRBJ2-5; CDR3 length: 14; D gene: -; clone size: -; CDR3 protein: CASRKGVVLSAQYF; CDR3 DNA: TGTGCCAGCAGGAAAGGGGTCGTACTATCTGCCCAGTACTTC
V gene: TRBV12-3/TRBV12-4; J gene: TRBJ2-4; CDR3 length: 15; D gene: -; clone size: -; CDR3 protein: CASTRADGSFYGQYF; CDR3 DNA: TGTGCCAGCACCCGCGCAGACGGATCTTTTTATGGGCAGTACTTC
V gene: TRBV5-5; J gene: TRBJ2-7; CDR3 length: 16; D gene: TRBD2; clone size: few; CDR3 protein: CASSPGSGEAVYEQYF; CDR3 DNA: TGTGCCAGCAGCCCGGGGAGCGGGGAAGCCGTCTACGAGCAGTACTTC
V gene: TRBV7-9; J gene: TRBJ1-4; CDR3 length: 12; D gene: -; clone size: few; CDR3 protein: CASSSTGAKLFF; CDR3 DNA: TGTGCCAGCAGCAGCACGGGGGCAAAACTGTTTTTT
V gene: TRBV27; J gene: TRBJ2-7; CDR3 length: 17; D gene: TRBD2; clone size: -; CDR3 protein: CASSLLTSGGAVHEQNF; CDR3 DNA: TGTGCCAGCAGTCTGTTAACTAGCGGGGGGGCTGTGCACGAGCAGAACTTC
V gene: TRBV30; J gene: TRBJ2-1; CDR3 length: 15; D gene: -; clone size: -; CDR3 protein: CAWSSSFHTYNEQFF; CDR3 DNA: TGTGCCTGGAGTTCAAGCTTCCATACCTACAATGAGCAGTTCTTC
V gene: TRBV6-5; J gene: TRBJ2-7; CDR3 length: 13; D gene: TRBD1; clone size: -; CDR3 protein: CASGARQGAERYF; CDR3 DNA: TGTGCCAGCGGTGCACGGCAGGGGGCCGAGCGGTACTTC
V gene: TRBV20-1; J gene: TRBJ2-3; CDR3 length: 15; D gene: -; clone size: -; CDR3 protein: CSATGRLGPTDTQYF; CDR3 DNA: TGCAGTGCTACTGGGAGACTAGGACCCACAGATACGCAGTATTTT
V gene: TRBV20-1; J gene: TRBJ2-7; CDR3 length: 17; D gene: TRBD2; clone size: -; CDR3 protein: CSASKSGGVDSSYEQYF; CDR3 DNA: TGCAGTGCTAGTAAAAGCGGGGGCGTGGACAGCTCCTACGAGCAGTACTTC
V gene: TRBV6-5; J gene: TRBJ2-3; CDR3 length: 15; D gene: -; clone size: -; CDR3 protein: CASSYSGLNEDTQYF; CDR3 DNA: TGTGCCAGCAGTTACTCTGGGCTGAATGAAGATACGCAGTATTTT
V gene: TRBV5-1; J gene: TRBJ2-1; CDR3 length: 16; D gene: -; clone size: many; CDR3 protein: CASSLGGTGPGNEQFF; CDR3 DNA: TGCGCCAGCAGCTTAGGCGGGACGGGGCCGGGGAATGAGCAGTTCTTC
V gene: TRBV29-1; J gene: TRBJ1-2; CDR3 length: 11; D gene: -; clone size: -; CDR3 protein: CSAERNYGYTF; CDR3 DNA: TGCAGCGCCGAAAGGAACTATGGCTACACCTTC
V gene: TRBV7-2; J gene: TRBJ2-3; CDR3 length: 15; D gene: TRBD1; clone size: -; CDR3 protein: CASSFYRGHTDTQYF; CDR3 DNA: TGTGCCAGCAGCTTTTACAGGGGGCACACAGATACGCAGTATTTT
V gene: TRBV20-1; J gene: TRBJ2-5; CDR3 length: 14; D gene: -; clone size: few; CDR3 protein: CSAGVLGSRETQYF; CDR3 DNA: TGCAGTGCTGGGGTGTTGGGGTCCAGGGAGACCCAGTACTTC
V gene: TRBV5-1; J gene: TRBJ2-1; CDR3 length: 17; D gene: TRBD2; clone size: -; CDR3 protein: CASSSRTSGRRVNEQFF; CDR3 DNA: TGCGCCAGCAGCTCCAGGACTAGCGGGCGTAGAGTGAATGAGCAGTTCTTC
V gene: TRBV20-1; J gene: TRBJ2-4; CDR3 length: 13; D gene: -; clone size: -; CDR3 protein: CSVGRGAKNIQYF; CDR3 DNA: TGCAGTGTCGGGCGTGGGGCCAAAAACATTCAGTACTTC
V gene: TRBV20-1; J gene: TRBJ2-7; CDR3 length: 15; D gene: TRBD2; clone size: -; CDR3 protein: CSARPSGGGNVEQYF; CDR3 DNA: TGCAGTGCTAGACCCTCGGGCGGGGGGAATGTCGAGCAGTACTTC
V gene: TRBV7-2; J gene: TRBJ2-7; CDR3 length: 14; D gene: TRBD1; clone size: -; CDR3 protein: CASSLSQGSGEQYF; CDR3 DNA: TGTGCCAGCAGCTTATCACAGGGGTCGGGGGAGCAGTACTTC
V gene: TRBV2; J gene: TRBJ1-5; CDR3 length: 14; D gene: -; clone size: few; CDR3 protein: CASSEVGDWQPQHF; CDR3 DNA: TGTGCCAGCAGTGAAGTGGGAGATTGGCAGCCCCAGCATTTT
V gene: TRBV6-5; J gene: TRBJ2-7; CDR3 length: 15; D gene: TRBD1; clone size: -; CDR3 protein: CASSYSEMDRAGQYF; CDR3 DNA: TGTGCCAGCAGTTACTCGGAAATGGACAGGGCGGGGCAGTACTTC
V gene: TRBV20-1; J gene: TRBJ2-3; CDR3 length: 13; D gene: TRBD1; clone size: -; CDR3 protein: CSARQGKADTQYF; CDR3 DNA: TGCAGTGCCCGACAGGGAAAGGCAGATACGCAGTATTTT
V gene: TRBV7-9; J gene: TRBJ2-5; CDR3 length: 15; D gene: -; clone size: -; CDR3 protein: CASSLTGTRGETQYF; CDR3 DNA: TGTGCCAGCAGCTTAACCGGGACACGTGGGGAGACCCAGTACTTC
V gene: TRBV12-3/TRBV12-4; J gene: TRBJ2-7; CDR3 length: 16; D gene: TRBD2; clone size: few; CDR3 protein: CASSLEVSAGTYEQYF; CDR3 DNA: TGTGCCAGCAGTTTAGAGGTCTCAGCGGGGACCTACGAGCAGTACTTC
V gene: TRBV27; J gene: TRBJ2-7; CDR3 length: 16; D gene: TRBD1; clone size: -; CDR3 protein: CASSLPSLGQGYEQYF; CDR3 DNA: TGTGCCAGCAGTTTACCGTCTCTGGGACAGGGCTACGAGCAGTACTTC
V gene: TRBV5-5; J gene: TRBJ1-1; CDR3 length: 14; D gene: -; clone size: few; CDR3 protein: CASSSSWAITEAFF; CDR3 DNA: TGTGCCAGCAGCTCGAGTTGGGCAATCACTGAAGCTTTCTTT
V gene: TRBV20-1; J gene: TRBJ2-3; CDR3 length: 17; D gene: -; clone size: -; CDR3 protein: CSASSPFRVGLTDTQYF; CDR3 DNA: TGCAGTGCTTCGTCCCCCTTCAGGGTTGGCCTAACAGATACGCAGTATTTT
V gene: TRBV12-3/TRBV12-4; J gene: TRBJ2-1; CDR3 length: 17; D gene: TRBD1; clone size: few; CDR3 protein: CASSPRAGQGPYNEQFF; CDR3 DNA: TGTGCCAGCAGCCCTCGGGCGGGACAGGGCCCCTACAATGAGCAGTTCTTC
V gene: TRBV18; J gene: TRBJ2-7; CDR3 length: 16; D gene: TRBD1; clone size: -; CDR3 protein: CASSPGQDPSYNEQYF; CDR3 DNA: TGTGCCAGCTCACCGGGACAGGACCCCTCCTACAATGAGCAGTACTTC
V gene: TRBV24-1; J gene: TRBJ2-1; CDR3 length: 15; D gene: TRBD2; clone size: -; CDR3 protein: CATSATSGGVNEQFF; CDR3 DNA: TGTGCCACCAGTGCAACTAGCGGGGGGGTTAATGAGCAGTTCTTC
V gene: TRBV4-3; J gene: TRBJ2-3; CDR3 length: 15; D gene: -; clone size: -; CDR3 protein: CASSQDRPGEDTQYF; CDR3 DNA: TGCGCCAGCAGCCAAGATAGGCCAGGAGAGGATACGCAGTATTTT
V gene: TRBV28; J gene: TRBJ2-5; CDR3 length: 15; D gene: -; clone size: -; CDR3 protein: CASRLGWRRGETQYF; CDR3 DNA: TGTGCCAGCAGACTTGGGTGGAGGAGGGGAGAGACCCAGTACTTC
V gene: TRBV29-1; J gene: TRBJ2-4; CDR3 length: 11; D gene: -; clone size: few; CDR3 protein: CSGEGENIQYF; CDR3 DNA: TGCAGCGGGGAGGGGGAAAACATTCAGTACTTC
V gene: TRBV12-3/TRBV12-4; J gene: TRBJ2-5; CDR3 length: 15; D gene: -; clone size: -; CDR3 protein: CASSFRQGPGETQYF; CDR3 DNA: TGTGCCAGCAGTTTCCGGCAGGGTCCCGGAGAGACCCAGTACTTC
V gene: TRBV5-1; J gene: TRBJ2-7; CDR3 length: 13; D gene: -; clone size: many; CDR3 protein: CASSFGQPYEQYF; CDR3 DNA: TGCGCCAGCAGCTTTGGTCAGCCCTACGAGCAGTACTTC